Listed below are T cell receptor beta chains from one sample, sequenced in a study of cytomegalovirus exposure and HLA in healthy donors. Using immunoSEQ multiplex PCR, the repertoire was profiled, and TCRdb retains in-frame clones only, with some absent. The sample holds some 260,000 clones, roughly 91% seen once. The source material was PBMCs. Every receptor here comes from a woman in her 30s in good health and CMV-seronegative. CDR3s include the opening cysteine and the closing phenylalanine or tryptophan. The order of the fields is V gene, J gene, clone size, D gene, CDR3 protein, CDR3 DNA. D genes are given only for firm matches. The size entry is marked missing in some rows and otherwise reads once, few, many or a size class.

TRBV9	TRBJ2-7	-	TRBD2	CASSPIAGVDPYEQYF	TGTGCCAGCAGCCCCATAGCGGGAGTCGACCCCTACGAGCAGTACTTC
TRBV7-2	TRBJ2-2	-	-	CASSHPSGELFF	TGTGCCAGCAGCCACCCCTCCGGGGAGCTGTTTTTT
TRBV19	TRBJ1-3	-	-	CASLSYDRGNTIYF	TGTGCCAGTCTCTCCTACGACAGGGGAAACACCATATATTTT
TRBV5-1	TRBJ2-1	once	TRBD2	CASRGRENAYNEQFF	TGCGCCAGCAGGGGGCGGGAGAACGCGTACAATGAGCAGTTCTTC
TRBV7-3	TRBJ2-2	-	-	CASRSAGELFF	TGTGCCAGCAGGTCCGCGGGGGAGCTGTTTTTT
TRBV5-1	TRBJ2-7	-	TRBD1	CASRGQGSYEQYF	TGCGCCAGCCGAGGACAGGGGTCCTACGAGCAGTACTTC
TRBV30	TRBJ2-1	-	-	CAFSEENNEQFF	TGTGCCTTTAGTGAGGAGAACAATGAGCAGTTCTTC
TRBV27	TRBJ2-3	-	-	CASSFGTTDTQYF	TGTGCCAGCAGTTTCGGGACTACAGATACGCAGTATTTT
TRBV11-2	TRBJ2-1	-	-	CASSLNLGLQFF	TGTGCCAGCAGCCTTAACCTCGGTTTGCAGTTCTTC
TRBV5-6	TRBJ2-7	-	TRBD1	CASSRERELTGYGSYEQYF	TGTGCCAGCAGCCGCGAAAGAGAACTGACAGGGTATGGCTCTTACGAGCAGTACTTC
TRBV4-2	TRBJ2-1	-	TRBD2	CASSLGTSGNNEQFF	TGTGCCAGCAGCCTTGGGACTAGCGGGAACAATGAGCAGTTCTTC
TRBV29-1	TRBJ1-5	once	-	CSAGGGNQPQHF	TGCAGCGCCGGGGGGGGAAATCAGCCCCAGCATTTT
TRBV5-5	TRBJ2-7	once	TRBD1	CASSLAAVRGRPPYEQYF	TGTGCCAGCAGCTTGGCCGCGGTAAGGGGGCGGCCTCCCTACGAGCAGTACTTC
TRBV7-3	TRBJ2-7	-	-	CASSLSPSAYEQYF	TGTGCCAGCAGCTTAAGTCCTAGCGCCTACGAGCAGTACTTC
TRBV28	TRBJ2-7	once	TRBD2	CASSSSGSVYEQYF	TGTGCCAGCAGTTCTAGCGGGAGTGTCTACGAGCAGTACTTC
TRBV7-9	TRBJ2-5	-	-	CASSFYSLETQYF	TGTGCCAGCAGCTTCTACAGTTTAGAGACCCAGTACTTC
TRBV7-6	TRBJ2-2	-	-	CASSLRETNTGELFF	TGTGCCAGCAGCTTACGTGAGACGAACACCGGGGAGCTGTTTTTT
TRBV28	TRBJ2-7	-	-	CASSDSRGRGRSDEQYF	TGTGCCAGCAGCGATTCCCGGGGCAGAGGGAGATCTGACGAGCAGTACTTC
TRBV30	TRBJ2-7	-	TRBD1	CAWSVGTGTYEQYF	TGTGCCTGGAGTGTCGGGACAGGAACCTACGAGCAGTACTTC
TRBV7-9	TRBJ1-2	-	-	CASSLARVGPRTYGYTF	TGTGCCAGCAGCTTAGCGCGGGTGGGTCCAAGAACCTATGGCTACACCTTC
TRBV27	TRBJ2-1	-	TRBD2	CASSPGLAGYEQFF	TGTGCCAGCAGTCCCGGACTAGCGGGATATGAGCAGTTCTTC
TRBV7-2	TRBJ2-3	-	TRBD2	CASSLEVGTSGRNTQYF	TGTGCCAGCAGCTTAGAGGTCGGGACTAGCGGGAGGAATACGCAGTATTTT
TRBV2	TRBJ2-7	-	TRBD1	CASRETGLYEQYF	TGTGCCAGCAGAGAGACAGGGTTATACGAGCAGTACTTC
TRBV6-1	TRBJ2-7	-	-	CASSLQGSGYEQYF	TGTGCCAGCAGCCTACAGGGCTCGGGCTACGAGCAGTACTTC
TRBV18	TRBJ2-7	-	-	CASSPQSYEQYF	TGTGCCAGCTCACCGCAATCCTACGAGCAGTACTTC
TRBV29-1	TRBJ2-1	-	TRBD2	CSVKTSGSRNEQFF	TGCAGCGTTAAGACTAGCGGGAGCAGAAATGAGCAGTTCTTC
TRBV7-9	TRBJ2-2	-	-	CASSTTRGSNTGELFF	TGTGCCAGCAGCACTACCAGGGGTTCGAACACCGGGGAGCTGTTTTTT
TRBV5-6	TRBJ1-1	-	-	CASSLAALMNTEAFF	TGTGCCAGCAGCTTGGCCGCACTTATGAACACTGAAGCTTTCTTT
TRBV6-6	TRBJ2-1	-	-	CASSTRRPSQLFF	TGTGCCAGCTCTACCCGGCGGCCCAGCCAGTTGTTCTTC
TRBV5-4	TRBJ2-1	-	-	CASSLGGGTYNEQFF	TGTGCCAGCAGCTTGGGTGGCGGTACCTACAATGAGCAGTTCTTC
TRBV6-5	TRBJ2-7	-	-	CASSYSNRLLNEQYF	TGTGCCAGCAGTTACTCGAACAGGCTATTGAACGAGCAGTACTTC
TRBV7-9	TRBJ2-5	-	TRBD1	CASIGGAQTQYF	TGTGCCAGCATAGGGGGCGCACAGACCCAGTACTTC
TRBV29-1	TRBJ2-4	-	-	CSAGLRAKNIQYF	TGCAGCGCCGGCCTCAGAGCCAAAAACATTCAGTACTTC
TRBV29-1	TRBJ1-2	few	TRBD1	CSVEGQGYGYTF	TGCAGCGTTGAAGGACAGGGATATGGCTACACCTTC
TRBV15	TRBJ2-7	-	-	CATSSPGRREHEQYF	TGTGCCACCAGCTCCCCGGGGCGGAGGGAACACGAGCAGTACTTC
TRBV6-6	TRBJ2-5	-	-	CASSYREETQYF	TGTGCCAGCAGTTACAGGGAAGAGACCCAGTACTTC
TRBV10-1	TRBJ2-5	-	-	CASSEGPIGETQYF	TGCGCCAGCAGTGAGGGGCCAATCGGGGAGACCCAGTACTTC
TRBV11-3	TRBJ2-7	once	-	CASSPGSPYEQYF	TGTGCCAGCAGTCCAGGCTCCCCCTACGAGCAGTACTTC
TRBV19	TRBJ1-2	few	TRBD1	CASSQQGGYGYTF	TGTGCCAGTAGCCAACAGGGGGGCTATGGCTACACCTTC
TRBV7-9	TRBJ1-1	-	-	CASTDPQGILDTEAFF	TGTGCCAGCACCGACCCACAGGGTATTTTGGACACTGAAGCTTTCTTT
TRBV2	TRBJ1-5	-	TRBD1	CASRPGQGILGNQPQHF	TGTGCCAGCAGACCGGGACAGGGGATTCTCGGCAATCAGCCCCAGCATTTT
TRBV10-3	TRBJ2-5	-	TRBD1	CAINGQGAQETQYF	TGTGCCATCAATGGGCAGGGGGCCCAAGAGACCCAGTACTTC
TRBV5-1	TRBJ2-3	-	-	CASSFGGPTDTQYF	TGCGCCAGCAGCTTCGGAGGCCCCACAGATACGCAGTATTTT
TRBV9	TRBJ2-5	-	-	CASSGSDFQETQYF	TGTGCCAGCAGCGGCAGCGACTTTCAAGAGACCCAGTACTTC
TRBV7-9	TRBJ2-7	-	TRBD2	CASSSPVVGGGSSYEQYF	TGTGCCAGCAGCTCCCCGGTCGTCGGCGGGGGGAGCTCCTACGAGCAGTACTTC
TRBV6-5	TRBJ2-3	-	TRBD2	CASSYAGDTDTQYF	TGTGCCAGCAGTTATGCGGGAGATACAGATACGCAGTATTTT